The TCR beta chain described here comes from a study of blood T cell repertoires in COVID-19. The CDR3 totals 14 residues. CDR1 SEHNR and CDR2 FQNEAQ come from the germline V gene (reference sequence). V shed 1 base and J 4 bases; nucleotides not matched to a gene: 3. Method: immunoSEQ multiplex PCR; TCRdb's copy keeps in-frame clones and lacks some. The sample has 150,000 to 200,000 clones, 70% to 90% seen once. The source material was peripheral blood. The chain joins TRBV7-9 to TRBJ1-2; TRBD1 agrees at 7 bases. The clonotype originates from a man aged 55 to 70 with active or convalescent COVID-19. DNA for the CDR3: TGTGCCAGCAGCTTAGAAGGGGGCGCCTATGGCTACACCTTC. Its protein is CASSLEGGAYGYTF.